The 21 T cell receptor beta chains listed next were all sequenced from one sample in a study of blood T cell repertoires in COVID-19. The assay was immunoSEQ multiplex PCR, and TCRdb's table has in-frame clones only and misses some. Among 270,000 or so clones listed, approximately 89% were seen once. The specimen was peripheral blood. The receptors derive from a man aged 40-49 years with active or convalescent COVID-19.

This chain connects TRBV24-1 to TRBJ2-5, with TRBD1 matching 10 bases. The junction had 7 bases not matched to a gene; V was cut back by 4 bases and J by 0 bases. Germline V gene sequence: CDR1 KGHDR, CDR2 SFDVKD. This CDR3 region has 17 residues. The DNA for the CDR3 is TGTGCCACCAGTGACTCTCGGGGACAGGGGTACCAAGAGACCCAGTACTTC. Its protein product is CATSDSRGQGYQETQYF.

The CDR3 sequence: CAWIADRGITGELFF. CDR3 bases: TGTGCCTGGATTGCCGACAGGGGTATCACCGGGGAGCTGTTTTTT. This chain links TRBV30 with TRBJ2-2; 8 positions agree with TRBD1. This CDR3 is built from 15 residues. Germline values: CDR1 GTSNPN, CDR2 SVGIG (reference sequence). V lost 4 bases and J lost 4; bases outside the gene matches: 8.

This clone has a handful of counts. This chain connects TRBV6-4 to TRBJ1-5; D unclear. Germline-derived CDR1 and CDR2 are MRHNA and SNTAGT. The CDR3 length is 12 residues. The V and J ends lost 2 bases and 4 bases respectively, with 3 bases between them. CDR3 residues: CASSDRNQPQHF. In nucleotides, the CDR3 is TGTGCCAGCAGTGACCGGAATCAGCCCCAGCATTTT.

This clone was seen a handful of times. The V call is TRBV7-2, the J call TRBJ2-6, with 7 bases that match TRBD1. Germline lookup yields CDR1 SGHTA and CDR2 FQGNSA. The trim removed 5 bases at V and 13 bases at J, leaving 8 bases unmatched. The CDR3 is made up of 13 amino acids. In DNA form, the CDR3 reads TGTGCCAGCAGCCCTCGGGACAGTTTTGTCCTGACTTTC. It specifies CASSPRDSFVLTF.

This clone was found a few times. The CDR3 sequence is CASSLSSSRGETQYF. CDR3 nucleotide sequence: TGTGCCAGCAGCCTCTCTAGCTCGAGGGGGGAGACCCAGTACTTC. The chain employs TRBV11-2 and TRBJ2-5; tentative D call: TRBD1 (6 bases). CDR3 length: 15 residues. V was pared by 5 bases and J by 5 bases, with 18 bases between. Germline CDR1 is SGHAT and CDR2 is FQNNGV. The full variable domain, in which reference TRBV11-2 and TRBJ2-5 provide the parts outside the CDR3, is EAGVAQSPRYKIIEKRQSVAFWCNPISGHATLYWYQQILGQGPKLLIQFQNNGVVDDSQLPKDRFSAERLKGVDSTLKIQPAKLEDSAVYLCASSLSSSRGETQYFGPGTRLLVL.

This clone was counted once. CDR3 sequence: CATSDAGTGFSGTQYF. DNA for the CDR3: TGTGCCACCAGTGATGCCGGGACAGGGTTCTCAGGTACGCAGTATTTT. This chain links TRBV24-1 with TRBJ2-3; 9 bases align to TRBD1. Germline lookup yields CDR1 KGHDR and CDR2 SFDVKD. V gave up 3 bases and J gave up 8 bases; unmatched junction bases: 11. This CDR3 comprises 16 residues.

The chain employs TRBV7-3 and TRBJ2-1, with 11 bases lining up with TRBD1. Unmatched junction bases numbered 8, after V lost 4 bases and J lost 9 bases. This CDR3 has 15 residues. Germline lookup yields CDR1 SGHTA and CDR2 FQGTGA. CDR3 DNA sequence: TGTGCCAGCAGCTCTAGGGACAGGGGGAGGGGTGAGCAGTTCTTC. The encoded protein is CASSSRDRGRGEQFF.

This clone was seen more than once but under ten times. This chain joins TRBV7-9 and TRBJ2-1; 10 bases line up with TRBD1. After removal of 2 bases from V and 7 bases from J, the junction contained 2 bases not matched to a gene. The CDR3 extends over 14 amino acids. Germline CDR1 is SEHNR and CDR2 is FQNEAQ (reference sequence). The CDR3 loop reads CASSLRQGANEQFF. DNA of the CDR3: TGTGCCAGCAGCTTAAGACAGGGGGCGAATGAGCAGTTCTTC.

The chain employs TRBV5-1 and TRBJ2-7; 8 bases fit TRBD1. Germline V gene sequence: CDR1 SGHRS, CDR2 YFSETQ. This CDR3 spans 14 amino acids. J gave up 4 bases and V 2 bases, and 5 bases lay outside the gene matches. This CDR3 is CASSLRQGKYEQYF. CDR3 coding DNA: TGCGCCAGCAGCTTACGACAGGGGAAGTACGAGCAGTACTTC.

The V gene is TRBV7-9, the J gene TRBJ1-1; 7 bases are a match to TRBD1. Per germline, CDR1 SEHNR and CDR2 FQNEAQ (reference sequence). Trimming removed 1 base from V and 4 bases from J; junction bases left unmatched: 12. CDR3 size: 17 residues. The CDR3 DNA sequence: TGTGCCAGCAGCTTAGGTAGGGGAAACAGGGGTCCCACTGAAGCTTTCTTT. Translation: CASSLGRGNRGPTEAFF.

This chain joins TRBV6-2 or TRBV6-3 and TRBJ2-5; 9 bases map to TRBD2. J was trimmed by 5 bases and V by 4 bases; bases with no gene match: 11. Germline V gene sequence: CDR1 MNHEY, CDR2 SVGEGT. This CDR3 has 16 residues. Here the CDR3 reads CASSSRSGGIRETQYF. As DNA, the CDR3 is TGTGCCAGCAGTTCGAGGAGCGGGGGGATCCGGGAGACCCAGTACTTC.

V gene TRBV6-6 combines with J gene TRBJ1-2, with 8 bases matching TRBD1. V trimming: 7 bases; J trimming: 4 bases; junction bases outside the gene matches: 8. CDR1 and CDR2 from the germline V gene are MNHNY and SVGAGI (reference sequence). The CDR3 spans 14 residues. DNA for the CDR3: TGTGCCAGCACCGGGACAGGCGAACTCTATGGCTACACCTTC. Its protein is CASTGTGELYGYTF.

The chain uses TRBV6-5 and TRBJ1-5; 8 positions match TRBD1. Germline trimming cut 4 bases from V and 6 bases from J; bases unmatched to any gene: 5. This CDR3 spans 14 amino acids. CDR1 and CDR2 from the germline V gene are MNHEY and SVGAGI. The chain's CDR3 is CASSFGQGSQPQHF. Here the CDR3 DNA reads TGTGCCAGCAGTTTTGGACAGGGTAGTCAGCCCCAGCATTTT.

This rearrangement joins TRBV27 to TRBJ2-2; D is ambiguous. Deletions cut 3 bases from V and 7 bases from J, with 6 bases between. The CDR3 covers 12 residues. Germline CDR1 is MNHEY and CDR2 is SMNVEV (reference sequence). CDR3 amino acids: CASSFSGGELFF. In DNA, the CDR3 is TGTGCCAGCAGTTTTTCCGGCGGGGAGCTGTTTTTT.

V and J are TRBV9 and TRBJ2-1; D is unclear. This CDR3 is 12 amino acids long. The germline V gene has CDR1 SGDLS and CDR2 YYNGEE. Trimming shortened V by 3 bases and J by 8 bases, and 9 bases separated the two germline ends. Here the CDR3 DNA reads TGTGCCAGCAGCGGAACACGGGATGAGCAGTTCTTC. This gives the protein CASSGTRDEQFF.

This clone was seen a single time. The rearrangement links TRBV9 to TRBJ2-3; D not certain. V was clipped by 2 bases and J by 4 bases, with 5 bases between them. Germline lookup yields CDR1 SGDLS and CDR2 YYNGEE. The CDR3 runs 12 residues. The DNA for the CDR3 is TGTGCCAGCAGCGTTTCTCCAGATACGCAGTATTTT. Translation: CASSVSPDTQYF. Full variable domain (remainder filled in from reference TRBV9 and TRBJ2-3): DSGVTQTPKHLITATGQRVTLRCSPRSGDLSVYWYQQSLDQGLQFLIQYYNGEERAKGNILERFSAQQFPDLHSELNLSSLELGDSALYFCASSVSPDTQYFGPGTRLTVL.

The chain employs TRBV4-2 and TRBJ2-2; 14 positions match TRBD2. V was pared by 0 bases and J by 3 bases, with 6 bases of the junction left unmatched. The CDR3 runs 19 residues. The germline gives CDR1 LGHNA, CDR2 YNFKEQ. The CDR3 DNA reads TGTGCCAGCAGCCAAGAAGGGGGGACTAGCGGGAGATACACCGGGGAGCTGTTTTTT. Translated, it gives CASSQEGGTSGRYTGELFF.

The J gene is TRBJ1-6, the V gene TRBV4-1; D uncertain. With 0 bases removed from V and 6 bases from J, the gap between germline ends came to 12 bases. Germline CDR1 and CDR2: MGHRA and YSYEKL. This CDR3 contains 16 residues. The DNA for the CDR3 is TGCGCCAGCAGCCAAGATCTGTGGGAGCGTAATTCACCCCTCCACTTT. It codes for CASSQDLWERNSPLHF.

This clone was detected once. This chain links TRBV7-8 with TRBJ2-2; 9 bases are a match to TRBD2. The V gene end was trimmed by 2 bases and the J gene end by 3 bases; junction bases not matched to a gene: 1. Germline CDR1 is SGHVS and CDR2 is FQNEAQ. The CDR3 has 15 amino acids. The CDR3 region is CASSLSGRYTGELFF. DNA of the CDR3: TGTGCCAGCAGCTTAAGCGGGAGGTACACCGGGGAGCTGTTTTTT.

V usage is TRBV11-2 and J usage is TRBJ2-2, with D hard to call. The CDR3 runs to 13 residues. Germline loops: CDR1 SGHAT, CDR2 FQNNGV. V lost 7 bases and J 13 bases, leaving 19 bases between the germline ends. CDR3: CASIAAPPNGLFF. CDR3 sequence (DNA): TGTGCCAGCATCGCGGCCCCGCCCAACGGGCTGTTTTTT.

This sequence joins TRBV29-1 and TRBJ1-4, with TRBD1 matching 7 bases. Germline CDR1 is SQVTM and CDR2 is ANQGSEA. V shed 7 bases, J shed 2 bases, and the junction held 4 bases outside the gene matches. The CDR3 sequence is 13 residues long. The CDR3 here is CSGGDSTNEKLFF. The CDR3 DNA reads TGCAGCGGGGGGGACAGCACTAATGAAAAACTGTTTTTT.